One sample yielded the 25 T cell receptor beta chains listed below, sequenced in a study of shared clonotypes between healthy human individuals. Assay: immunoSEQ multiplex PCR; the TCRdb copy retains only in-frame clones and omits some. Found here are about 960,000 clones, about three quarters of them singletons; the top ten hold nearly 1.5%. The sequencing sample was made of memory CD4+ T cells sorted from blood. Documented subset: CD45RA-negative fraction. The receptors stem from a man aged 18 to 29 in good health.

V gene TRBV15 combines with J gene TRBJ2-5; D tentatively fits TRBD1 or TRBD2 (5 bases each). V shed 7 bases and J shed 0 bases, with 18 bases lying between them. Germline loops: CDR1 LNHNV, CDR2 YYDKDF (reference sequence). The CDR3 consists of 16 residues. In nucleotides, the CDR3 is TGTGCCACCACCCGAGGGGAGCAAACGTACCAAGAGACCCAGTACTTC. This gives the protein CATTRGEQTYQETQYF.

The CDR3 loop is CASSMGYNEKLFF. The CDR3 nucleotides read TGTGCCAGTAGTATGGGTTACAATGAAAAACTGTTTTTT. This chain uses TRBV19 with TRBJ1-4; D is ambiguous. The V gene lost 3 bases and the J gene lost 5 bases, with 7 bases spanning the gap. The CDR3 has 13 amino acids. Germline loops: CDR1 LNHDA, CDR2 SQIVND (reference sequence). Complete variable domain (other parts from reference TRBV19 and TRBJ1-4): DGGITQSPKYLFRKEGQNVTLSCEQNLNHDAMYWYRQDPGQGLRLIYYSQIVNDFQKGDIAEGYSVSREKKESFPLTVTSAQKNPTAFYLCASSMGYNEKLFFGSGTQLSVL.

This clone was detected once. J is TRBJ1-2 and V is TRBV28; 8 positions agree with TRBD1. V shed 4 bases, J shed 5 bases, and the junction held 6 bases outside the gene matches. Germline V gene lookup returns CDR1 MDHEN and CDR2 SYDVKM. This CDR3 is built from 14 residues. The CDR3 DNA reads TGTGCCAGCAGTTCGGACAGGGCCGATTATGGCTACACCTTC. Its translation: CASSSDRADYGYTF.

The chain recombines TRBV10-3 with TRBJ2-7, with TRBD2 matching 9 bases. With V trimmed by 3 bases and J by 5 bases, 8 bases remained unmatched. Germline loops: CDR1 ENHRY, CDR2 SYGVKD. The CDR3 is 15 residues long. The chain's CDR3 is CAISDGVAGANEQYF. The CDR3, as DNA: TGTGCCATCAGTGATGGTGTAGCGGGAGCCAACGAGCAGTACTTC.

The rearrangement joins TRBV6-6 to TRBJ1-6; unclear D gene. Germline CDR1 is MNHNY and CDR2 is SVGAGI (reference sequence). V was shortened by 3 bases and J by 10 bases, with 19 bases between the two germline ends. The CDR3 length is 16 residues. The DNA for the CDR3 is TGTGCCAGCAGTTATCCTTCCGGGAACAATCACTCACCCCTCCACTTT. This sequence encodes CASSYPSGNNHSPLHF.

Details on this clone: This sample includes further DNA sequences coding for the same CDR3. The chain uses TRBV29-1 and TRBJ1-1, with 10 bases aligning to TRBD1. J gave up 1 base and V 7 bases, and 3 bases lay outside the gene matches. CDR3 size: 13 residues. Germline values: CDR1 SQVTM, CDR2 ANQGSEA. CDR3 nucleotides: TGCAGCGGGGACAGGGGTCGGAACACTGAAGCTTTCTTT. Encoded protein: CSGDRGRNTEAFF.

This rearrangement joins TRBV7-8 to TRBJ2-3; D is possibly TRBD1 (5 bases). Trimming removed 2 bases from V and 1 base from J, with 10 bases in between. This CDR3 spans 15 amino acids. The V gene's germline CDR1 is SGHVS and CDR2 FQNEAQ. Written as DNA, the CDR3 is TGTGCCAGCAGCTTACAGGGTGGCGGCACAGATACGCAGTATTTT. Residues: CASSLQGGGTDTQYF.

Here the CDR3 reads CASSQTQGAGSDYGYTF. CDR3 DNA: TGCGCCAGCAGCCAGACACAGGGGGCAGGGAGCGACTATGGCTACACCTTC. The V call is TRBV4-1, the J call TRBJ1-2, with 9 bases lining up with TRBD1. J was trimmed by 3 bases and V by 3 bases; bases with no gene match: 11. CDR1 and CDR2 from the germline V gene are MGHRA and YSYEKL. The CDR3 covers 17 residues.

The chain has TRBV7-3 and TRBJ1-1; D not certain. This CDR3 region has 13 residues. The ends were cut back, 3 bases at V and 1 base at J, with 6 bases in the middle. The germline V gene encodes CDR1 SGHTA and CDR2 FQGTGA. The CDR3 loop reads CASSLIENTEAFF. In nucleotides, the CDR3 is TGTGCCAGCAGCTTGATAGAGAACACTGAAGCTTTCTTT.

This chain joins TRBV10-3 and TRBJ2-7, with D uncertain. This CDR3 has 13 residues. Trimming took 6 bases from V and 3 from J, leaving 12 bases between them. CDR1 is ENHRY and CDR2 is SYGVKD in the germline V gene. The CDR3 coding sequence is TGTGCCATCAGAACCCCTACGGGCTACGAGCAGTACTTC. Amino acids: CAIRTPTGYEQYF.

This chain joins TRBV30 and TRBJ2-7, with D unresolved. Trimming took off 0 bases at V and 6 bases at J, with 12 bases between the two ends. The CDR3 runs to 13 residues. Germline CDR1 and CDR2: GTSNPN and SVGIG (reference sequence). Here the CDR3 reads CAWSVVPSSEQYF. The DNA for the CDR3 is TGTGCCTGGAGTGTAGTACCGTCCAGCGAGCAGTACTTC.

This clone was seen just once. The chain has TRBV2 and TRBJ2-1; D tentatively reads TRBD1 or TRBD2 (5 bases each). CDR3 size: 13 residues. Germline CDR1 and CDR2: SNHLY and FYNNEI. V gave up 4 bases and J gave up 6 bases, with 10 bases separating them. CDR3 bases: TGTGCCAGCAGTGGGGACCGTACCAATGAGCAGTTCTTC. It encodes CASSGDRTNEQFF.

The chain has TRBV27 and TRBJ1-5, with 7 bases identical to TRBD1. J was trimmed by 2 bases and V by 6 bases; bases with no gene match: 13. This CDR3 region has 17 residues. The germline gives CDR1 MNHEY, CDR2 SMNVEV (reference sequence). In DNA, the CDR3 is TGTGCCAGCAGACACAGCGCAGGGGGGGACGGCAATCAGCCCCAGCATTTT. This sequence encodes CASRHSAGGDGNQPQHF.

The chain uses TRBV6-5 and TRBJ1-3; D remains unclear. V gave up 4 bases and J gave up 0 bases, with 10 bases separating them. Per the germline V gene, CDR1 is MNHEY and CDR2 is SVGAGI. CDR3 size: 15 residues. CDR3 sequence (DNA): TGTGCCAGCAGTTTCCACAGCACCTCTGGAAACACCATATATTTT. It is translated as CASSFHSTSGNTIYF.

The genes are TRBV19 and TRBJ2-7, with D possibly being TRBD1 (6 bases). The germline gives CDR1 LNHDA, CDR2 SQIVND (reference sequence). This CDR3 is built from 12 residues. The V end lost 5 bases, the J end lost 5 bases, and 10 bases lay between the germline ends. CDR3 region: CASSPQGHEQYF. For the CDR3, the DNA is TGTGCCAGTAGTCCCCAGGGGCACGAGCAGTACTTC.

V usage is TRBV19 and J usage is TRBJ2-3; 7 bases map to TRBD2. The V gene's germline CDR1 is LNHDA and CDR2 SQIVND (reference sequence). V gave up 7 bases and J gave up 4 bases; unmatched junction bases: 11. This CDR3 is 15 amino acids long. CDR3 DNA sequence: TGTGCCAGTACCAACGGGGCGGGAGCAGCAGATACGCAGTATTTT. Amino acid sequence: CASTNGAGAADTQYF. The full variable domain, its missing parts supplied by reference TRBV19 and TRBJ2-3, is DGGITQSPKYLFRKEGQNVTLSCEQNLNHDAMYWYRQDPGQGLRLIYYSQIVNDFQKGDIAEGYSVSREKKESFPLTVTSAQKNPTAFYLCASTNGAGAADTQYFGPGTRLTVL.

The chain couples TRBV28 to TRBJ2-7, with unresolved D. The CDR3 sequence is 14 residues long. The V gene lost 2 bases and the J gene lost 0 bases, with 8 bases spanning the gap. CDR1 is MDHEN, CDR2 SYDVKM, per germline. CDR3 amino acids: CASSLKFSSYEQYF. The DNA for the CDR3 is TGTGCCAGCAGTTTAAAGTTCAGCTCCTACGAGCAGTACTTC. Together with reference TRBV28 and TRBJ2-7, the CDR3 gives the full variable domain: DVKVTQSSRYLVKRTGEKVFLECVQDMDHENMFWYRQDPGLGLRLIYFSYDVKMKEKGDIPEGYSVSREKKERFSLILESASTNQTSMYLCASSLKFSSYEQYFGPGTRLTVT.

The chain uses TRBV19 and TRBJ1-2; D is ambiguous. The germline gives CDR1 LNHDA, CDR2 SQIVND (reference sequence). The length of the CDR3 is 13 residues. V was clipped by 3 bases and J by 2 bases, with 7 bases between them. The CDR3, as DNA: TGTGCCAGTAGTATGACCGAGAACTATGGCTACACCTTC. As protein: CASSMTENYGYTF.

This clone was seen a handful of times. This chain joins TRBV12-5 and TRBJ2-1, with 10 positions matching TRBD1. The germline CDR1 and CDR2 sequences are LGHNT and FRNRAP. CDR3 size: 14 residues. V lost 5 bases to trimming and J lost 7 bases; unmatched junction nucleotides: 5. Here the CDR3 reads CASGHWDRGNEQFF. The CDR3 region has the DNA TGTGCTAGTGGTCACTGGGACAGGGGAAATGAGCAGTTCTTC.

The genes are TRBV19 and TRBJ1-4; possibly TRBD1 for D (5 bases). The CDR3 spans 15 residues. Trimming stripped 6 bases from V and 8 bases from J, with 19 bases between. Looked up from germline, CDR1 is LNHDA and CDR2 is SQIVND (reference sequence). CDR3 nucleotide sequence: TGTGCCAGTAGCTCGCTCGGGACGGCCAGGGAAAAACTGTTTTTT. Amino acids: CASSSLGTAREKLFF.

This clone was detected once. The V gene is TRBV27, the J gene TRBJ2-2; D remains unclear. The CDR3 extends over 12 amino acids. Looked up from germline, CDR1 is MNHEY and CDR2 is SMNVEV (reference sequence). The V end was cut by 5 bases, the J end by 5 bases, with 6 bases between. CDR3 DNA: TGTGCCAGCAGTCATTATACCGGGGAGCTGTTTTTT. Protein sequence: CASSHYTGELFF.

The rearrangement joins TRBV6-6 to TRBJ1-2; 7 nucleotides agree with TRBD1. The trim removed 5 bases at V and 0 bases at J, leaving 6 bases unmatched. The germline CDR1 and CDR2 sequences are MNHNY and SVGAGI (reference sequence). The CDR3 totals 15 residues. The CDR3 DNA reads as TGTGCCAGCAGTCCCACCGGGACAGCTAACTATGGCTACACCTTC. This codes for CASSPTGTANYGYTF.

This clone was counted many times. The DNA for the CDR3 is TGTGCCAGTAGGAACACGGACAGGGAGGGAAGTCAGCCCCAGCATTTT. Its protein product is CASRNTDREGSQPQHF. V gene TRBV19 combines with J gene TRBJ1-5; 8 bases align to TRBD1. V was pared by 6 bases and J by 6 bases, with 13 bases of the junction left unmatched. CDR1 and CDR2 from the germline V gene are LNHDA and SQIVND (reference sequence). The CDR3 loop spans 16 amino acids.

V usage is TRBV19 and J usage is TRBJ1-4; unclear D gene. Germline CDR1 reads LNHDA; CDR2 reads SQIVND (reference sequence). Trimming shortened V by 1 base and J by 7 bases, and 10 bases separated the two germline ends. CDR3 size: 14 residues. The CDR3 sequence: CASSIAGSGEKLFF. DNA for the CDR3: TGTGCCAGTAGTATAGCCGGAAGTGGTGAAAAACTGTTTTTT.

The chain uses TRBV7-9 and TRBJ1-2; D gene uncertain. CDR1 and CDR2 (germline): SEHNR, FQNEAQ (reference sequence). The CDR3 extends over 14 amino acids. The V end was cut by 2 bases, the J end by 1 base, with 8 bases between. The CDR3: CASSLNSFNYGYTF. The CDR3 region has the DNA TGTGCCAGCAGCTTAAACAGCTTTAACTATGGCTACACCTTC. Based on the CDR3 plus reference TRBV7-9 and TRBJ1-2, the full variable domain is DTGVSQNPRHKITKRGQNVTFRCDPISEHNRLYWYRQTLGQGPEFLTYFQNEAQLEKSRLLSDRFSAERPKGSFSTLEIQRTEQGDSAMYLCASSLNSFNYGYTFGSGTRLTVV.